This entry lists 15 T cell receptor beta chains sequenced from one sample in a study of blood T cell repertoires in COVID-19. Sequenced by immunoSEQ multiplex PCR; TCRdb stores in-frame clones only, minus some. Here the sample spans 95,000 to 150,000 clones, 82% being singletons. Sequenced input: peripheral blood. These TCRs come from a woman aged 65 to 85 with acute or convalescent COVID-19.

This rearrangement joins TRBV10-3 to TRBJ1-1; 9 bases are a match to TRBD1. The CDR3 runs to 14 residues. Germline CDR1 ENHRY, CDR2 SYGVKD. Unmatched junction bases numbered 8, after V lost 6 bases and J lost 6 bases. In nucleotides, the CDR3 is TGTGCCATCAGGACAGGGGGACCTACATCTGAAGCTTTCTTT. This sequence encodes CAIRTGGPTSEAFF.

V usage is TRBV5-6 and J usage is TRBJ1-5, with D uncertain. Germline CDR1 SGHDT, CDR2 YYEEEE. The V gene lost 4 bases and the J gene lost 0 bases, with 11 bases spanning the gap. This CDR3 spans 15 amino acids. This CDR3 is CASSASGYSNQPQHF. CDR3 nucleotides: TGTGCCAGCAGCGCCAGCGGATATAGCAATCAGCCCCAGCATTTT.

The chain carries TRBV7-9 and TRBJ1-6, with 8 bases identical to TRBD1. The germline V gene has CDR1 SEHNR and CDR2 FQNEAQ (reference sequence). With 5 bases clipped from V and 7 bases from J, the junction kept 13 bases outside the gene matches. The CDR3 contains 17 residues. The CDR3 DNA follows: TGTGCCAGCAGCGTTAGTAGAGGGGACAGGAGGAATTCACCCCTCCACTTT. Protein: CASSVSRGDRRNSPLHF.

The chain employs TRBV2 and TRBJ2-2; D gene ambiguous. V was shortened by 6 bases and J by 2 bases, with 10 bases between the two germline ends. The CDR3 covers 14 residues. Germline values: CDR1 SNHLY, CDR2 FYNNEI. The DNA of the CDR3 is TGTGCCAGCAGGCCGGGTTTTAACACCGGGGAGCTGTTTTTT. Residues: CASRPGFNTGELFF.

The CDR3 sequence is CASKVDRGMFSGYTF. The CDR3 region has the DNA TGTGCCAGTAAAGTCGACAGGGGGATGTTTAGTGGCTACACCTTC. The rearrangement joins TRBV19 to TRBJ1-2, with TRBD1 matching 9 bases. CDR1 and CDR2 (germline): LNHDA, SQIVND (reference sequence). There are 15 residues in the CDR3. Trimming at V came to 7 bases and at J to 7 bases, leaving 13 bases not matched to a gene.

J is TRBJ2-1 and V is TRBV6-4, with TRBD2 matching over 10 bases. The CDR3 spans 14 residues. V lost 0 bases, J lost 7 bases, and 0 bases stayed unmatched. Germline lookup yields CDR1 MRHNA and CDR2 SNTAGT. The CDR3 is CASSDSAGGNEQFF. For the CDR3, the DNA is TGTGCCAGCAGTGACTCAGCGGGGGGGAATGAGCAGTTCTTC.

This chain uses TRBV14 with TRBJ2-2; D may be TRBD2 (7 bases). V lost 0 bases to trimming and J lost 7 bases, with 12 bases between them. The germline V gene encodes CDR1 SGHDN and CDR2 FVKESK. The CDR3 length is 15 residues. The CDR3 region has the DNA TGTGCCAGCAGCCAAGATCTGCGGGGGCGCGGGGAGCTGTTTTTT. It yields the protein CASSQDLRGRGELFF.

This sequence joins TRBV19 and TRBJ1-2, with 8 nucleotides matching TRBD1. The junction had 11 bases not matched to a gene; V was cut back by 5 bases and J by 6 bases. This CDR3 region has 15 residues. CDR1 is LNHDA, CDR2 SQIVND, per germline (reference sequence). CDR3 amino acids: CASSAPDRVMDGYTF. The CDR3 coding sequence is TGTGCCAGTAGTGCCCCGGACAGGGTTATGGATGGCTACACCTTC.

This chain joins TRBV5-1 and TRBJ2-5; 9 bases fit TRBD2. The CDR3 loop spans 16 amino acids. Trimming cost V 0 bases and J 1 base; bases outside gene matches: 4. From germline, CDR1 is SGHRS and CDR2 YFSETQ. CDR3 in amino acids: CASSLAPAGGQETQYF. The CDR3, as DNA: TGCGCCAGCAGCTTGGCTCCAGCGGGGGGCCAAGAGACCCAGTACTTC. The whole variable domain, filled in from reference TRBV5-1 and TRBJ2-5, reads KAGVTQTPRYLIKTRGQQVTLSCSPISGHRSVSWYQQTPGQGLQFLFEYFSETQRNKGNFPGRFSGRQFSNSRSEMNVSTLELGDSALYLCASSLAPAGGQETQYFGPGTRLLVL.

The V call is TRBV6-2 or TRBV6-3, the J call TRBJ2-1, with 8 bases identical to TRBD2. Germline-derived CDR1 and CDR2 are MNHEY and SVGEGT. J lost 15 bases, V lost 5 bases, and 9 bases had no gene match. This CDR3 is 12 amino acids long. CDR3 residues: CASSQLTSGVFF. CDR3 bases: TGTGCCAGCAGTCAACTAACTAGCGGTGTGTTCTTC.

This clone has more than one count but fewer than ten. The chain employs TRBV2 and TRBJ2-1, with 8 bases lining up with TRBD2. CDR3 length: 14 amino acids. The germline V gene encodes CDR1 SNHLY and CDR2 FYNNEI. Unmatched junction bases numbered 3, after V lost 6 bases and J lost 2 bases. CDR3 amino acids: CASSTGLAYNEQFF. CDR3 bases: TGTGCCAGCAGCACGGGACTAGCCTACAATGAGCAGTTCTTC.

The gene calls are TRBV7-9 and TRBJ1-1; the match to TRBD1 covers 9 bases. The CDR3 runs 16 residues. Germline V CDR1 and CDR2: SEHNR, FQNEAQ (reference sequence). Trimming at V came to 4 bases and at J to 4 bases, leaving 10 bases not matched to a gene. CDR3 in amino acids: CASSWGTGNGGTEAFF. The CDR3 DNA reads TGTGCCAGCAGCTGGGGGACAGGGAATGGTGGCACTGAAGCTTTCTTT.

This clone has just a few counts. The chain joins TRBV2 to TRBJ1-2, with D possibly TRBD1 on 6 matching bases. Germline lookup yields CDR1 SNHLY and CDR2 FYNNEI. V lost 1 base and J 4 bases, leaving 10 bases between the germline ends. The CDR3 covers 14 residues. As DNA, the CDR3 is TGTGCCAGCAGTGAAGGGGGGCAGGGCTATGGCTACACCTTC. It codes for CASSEGGQGYGYTF.

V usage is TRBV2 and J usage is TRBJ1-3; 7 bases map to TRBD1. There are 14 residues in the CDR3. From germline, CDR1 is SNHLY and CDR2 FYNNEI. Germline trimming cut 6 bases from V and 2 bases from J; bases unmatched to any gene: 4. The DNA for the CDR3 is TGTGCCAGCAGCAGACAGGGAACTGGAAACACCATATATTTT. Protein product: CASSRQGTGNTIYF.

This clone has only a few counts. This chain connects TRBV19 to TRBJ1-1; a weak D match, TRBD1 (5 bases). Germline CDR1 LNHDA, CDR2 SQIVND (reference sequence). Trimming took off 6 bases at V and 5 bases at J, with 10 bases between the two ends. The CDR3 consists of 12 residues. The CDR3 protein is CASSPTGTEAFF. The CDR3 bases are TGTGCCAGTAGCCCCACAGGAACTGAAGCTTTCTTT.